What follows are 26 T cell receptor beta chains derived from one specimen sequenced in a study of Ad26.COV2.S vaccination and SARS-CoV-2 variants. Treatment specified: roughly 20 received Ad26.COV2.S at low or high dose, single or two shots; five or six received placebo; per-sample allocation not given. After the first vaccine or placebo injection, samples were drawn on day 63. Method: immunoSEQ multiplex PCR; TCRdb's copy keeps in-frame clones and lacks some. In the table there are roughly 680,000 clones, around 89% of which are singletons. Sequenced here: peripheral blood, sampled in a trial of Ad26.COV2.S vaccine versus placebo. The origin of the receptors is a person between 18 and 65 years old who received the Ad26.COV2.S COVID-19 vaccine or a placebo.

The gene calls are TRBV3-1 (or the pseudogene TRBV3-2) and TRBJ2-2, with 7 positions matching TRBD1. The germline V gene encodes CDR1 LGHDT and CDR2 YNNKEL (reference sequence). The CDR3 has 14 amino acids. Trimming at V came to 6 bases and at J to 4 bases, leaving 5 bases not matched to a gene. CDR3 DNA: TGTGCCAGCAGGGGACAGACGTTCACCGGGGAGCTGTTTTTT. Protein product: CASRGQTFTGELFF.

This clone has just a few counts. The junction departs from the called germline gene at one end, perhaps through a read error. The rearrangement joins TRBV5-4 to TRBJ1-6; perhaps TRBD1 as D (6 bases). Germline CDR1 and CDR2: SGHNT and YYREEE (reference sequence). The CDR3 is made up of 14 amino acids. CDR3 sequence reads: CASSLTEGVSTLHF. The CDR3 DNA sequence: TGTGCCAGCAGCTTGACTGAGGGGGTTTCAACCCTCCACTTT.

This clone has just a few counts. The chain recombines TRBV21-1 with TRBJ2-7; the D call TRBD1 from the table was never checked on the DNA. TRBV21-1 is labeled a pseudogene. This CDR3 has 15 amino acids. The CDR3 DNA follows: TGTGCCAGCAGCAAAGGACAGGGGCCTACCTACGAGCAGTACTTC. Its translation: CASSKGQGPTYEQYF.

This clone appeared once. The chain couples TRBV10-3 to TRBJ2-6, with TRBD1 as a possible D gene (6 bases). The germline CDR1 and CDR2 sequences are ENHRY and SYGVKD. The V gene lost 10 bases and the J gene lost 2 bases, with 9 bases spanning the gap. The CDR3 consists of 13 residues. The CDR3 sequence: CATGETGANVLTF. In DNA, the CDR3 is TGTGCCACAGGGGAGACTGGGGCCAACGTCCTGACTTTC.

The CDR3 region is CASRRGQVPSAETQYF. CDR3 DNA sequence: TGCGCCAGCAGGAGGGGTCAGGTCCCGAGCGCGGAGACCCAGTACTTC. The chain has TRBV10-2 and TRBJ2-5, with D perhaps given as TRBD1 or TRBD2 (5 bases each). The CDR3 runs to 16 residues. The V gene lost 6 bases and the J gene lost 5 bases, with 22 bases spanning the gap. Germline lookup yields CDR1 WSHSY and CDR2 SAAADI.

V and J are TRBV2 and TRBJ1-1, with 10 bases aligning to TRBD1. Germline V gene data show CDR1 as SNHLY and CDR2 as FYNNEI. The CDR3 length is 14 residues. V gave up 6 bases and J gave up 1 base; unmatched junction bases: 2. The CDR3 here is CASRGTGANTEAFF. For the CDR3, the DNA is TGTGCCAGCAGAGGGACAGGGGCGAACACTGAAGCTTTCTTT.

V gene TRBV6-6 combines with J gene TRBJ1-2, with TRBD1 as a possible D gene (5 bases). This CDR3 region has 12 residues. V lost 5 bases and J lost 4, with 8 bases in between. CDR1 MNHNY and CDR2 SVGAGI come from the germline V gene (reference sequence). The CDR3 is CASSTGTYGYTF. The CDR3 DNA is TGTGCCAGCAGTACTGGGACCTATGGCTACACCTTC.

This chain joins TRBV27 and TRBJ2-7; no clear D gene. The germline gives CDR1 MNHEY, CDR2 SMNVEV (reference sequence). V lost 3 bases, J lost 0 bases, and 9 bases lay in between. The length of the CDR3 is 14 residues. In DNA form, the CDR3 reads TGTGCCAGCAGTTTCAAGGGATTCTCCTACGAGCAGTACTTC. This gives the protein CASSFKGFSYEQYF.

This chain uses TRBV11-2 with TRBJ2-2; maybe TRBD2 (5 bases). Trimming shortened V by 4 bases and J by 5 bases, and 11 bases separated the two germline ends. The CDR3 consists of 14 residues. Per germline, CDR1 SGHAT and CDR2 FQNNGV. The DNA of the CDR3 is TGTGCCAGCAGCTCCCCCCCGGGGACCGGGGAGCTGTTTTTT. It encodes CASSSPPGTGELFF.

The genes are TRBV30 and TRBJ1-1; no definite D call. Looked up from germline, CDR1 is GTSNPN and CDR2 is SVGIG (reference sequence). The CDR3 contains 13 residues. The V end was cut by 4 bases, the J end by 1 base, with 10 bases between. This CDR3 is CAWMSGWNTEAFF. CDR3 DNA: TGTGCCTGGATGTCGGGCTGGAACACTGAAGCTTTCTTT.

This clone was recorded once. The gene calls are TRBV18 and TRBJ2-1; 9 bases map to TRBD2. Trimming at V came to 0 bases and at J to 8 bases, leaving 5 bases not matched to a gene. The CDR3 sequence is 15 residues long. Per the germline V gene, CDR1 is KGHSH and CDR2 is LQKENI. CDR3 sequence reads: CASSPPRGGGYEQFF. The CDR3 DNA follows: TGTGCCAGCTCACCACCGCGGGGGGGCGGGTATGAGCAGTTCTTC.

The V and J genes are TRBV7-9 and TRBJ2-7, with D possibly being TRBD1 (6 bases). CDR1 and CDR2 from the germline V gene are SEHNR and FQNEAQ (reference sequence). V was shortened by 2 bases and J by 5 bases, with 22 bases between the two germline ends. The CDR3 is 17 residues long. The CDR3 sequence is CASSLSRDTRSGDEQYF. The CDR3 DNA is TGTGCCAGCAGCTTATCCCGGGACACCCGTAGTGGGGACGAGCAGTACTTC.

The rearrangement uses TRBV9 and TRBJ1-1; D is ambiguous. Trimming took 0 bases from V and 3 from J, leaving 6 bases between them. This CDR3 is built from 13 residues. CDR1 and CDR2 (germline): SGDLS, YYNGEE. The CDR3 region has the DNA TGTGCCAGCAGCGTAGACATGGACACTGAAGCTTTCTTT. This sequence encodes CASSVDMDTEAFF.

Concerning this clone itself: Other nucleotide sequences in the sample specify the same CDR3. The rearrangement uses TRBV6-5 and TRBJ2-2; no firm D call. V was clipped by 0 bases and J by 5 bases, with 4 bases between them. Germline CDR1 and CDR2: MNHEY and SVGAGI. The CDR3 is made up of 13 amino acids. CDR3 amino acids: CASSYSGTGELFF. Here the CDR3 DNA reads TGTGCCAGCAGTTACTCGGGTACCGGGGAGCTGTTTTTT.

This rearrangement joins TRBV10-3 to TRBJ1-1; no clear D. Trimming cost V 2 bases and J 5 bases, with 12 bases left between them. The CDR3 runs to 14 residues. Germline CDR1 ENHRY, CDR2 SYGVKD. The CDR3 protein is CAISEVPKGTEAFF. As DNA, the CDR3 is TGTGCCATCAGTGAGGTTCCTAAAGGGACTGAAGCTTTCTTT.

This chain joins TRBV19 and TRBJ2-1, with 7 positions matching TRBD1. V gave up 4 bases and J gave up 8 bases; unmatched junction bases: 8. The V gene's germline CDR1 is LNHDA and CDR2 SQIVND (reference sequence). The CDR3 is 14 residues long. CDR3 sequence (DNA): TGTGCCAGTAGTAGACAGGGTGCGTTAGATGAGCAGTTCTTC. Translation: CASSRQGALDEQFF.

The rearrangement uses TRBV19 and TRBJ2-1; the D is unclear. This CDR3 region has 15 residues. Per the germline V gene, CDR1 is LNHDA and CDR2 is SQIVND (reference sequence). V was pared by 1 base and J by 2 bases, with 9 bases between. The CDR3 coding sequence is TGTGCCAGTAGTATAGGGCCCCGCGCCTACAATGAGCAGTTCTTC. Its translation: CASSIGPRAYNEQFF.

This chain joins TRBV4-1 and TRBJ2-1, with D uncertain. The CDR3 spans 14 residues. From germline, CDR1 is MGHRA and CDR2 YSYEKL. The V and J ends lost 0 bases and 2 bases respectively, with 5 bases between them. The CDR3 DNA is TGCGCCAGCAGCCAAGATGGACCCTACAATGAGCAGTTCTTC. Its translation: CASSQDGPYNEQFF.

V usage is TRBV6-5 and J usage is TRBJ2-1, with 10 bases matching TRBD1. CDR1 and CDR2 from the germline V gene are MNHEY and SVGAGI. The CDR3 runs 15 residues. Trimming cost V 2 bases and J 3 bases; bases outside gene matches: 1. Here the CDR3 reads CASSYDRGLYNEQFF. The CDR3 coding sequence is TGTGCCAGCAGTTACGACAGGGGGCTCTACAATGAGCAGTTCTTC.

This chain links TRBV15 with TRBJ2-7; perhaps TRBD1 as D (5 bases). CDR3 size: 15 residues. V was shortened by 5 bases and J by 4 bases, with 18 bases between the two germline ends. Germline V gene lookup returns CDR1 LNHNV and CDR2 YYDKDF (reference sequence). CDR3: CATSERTGVGYEQYF. CDR3 in DNA: TGTGCCACCAGCGAGCGCACAGGAGTAGGTTACGAGCAGTACTTC. Full variable domain (rest looked up from reference TRBV15 and TRBJ2-7): DAMVIQNPRYQVTQFGKPVTLSCSQTLNHNVMYWYQQKSSQAPKLLFHYYDKDFNNEADTPDNFQSRRPNTSFCFLDIRSPGLGDTAMYLCATSERTGVGYEQYFGPGTRLTVT.

The chain has TRBV19 and TRBJ2-5; D might be TRBD1 (5 bases). V shed 2 bases and J shed 1 base, with 11 bases lying between them. This CDR3 contains 15 residues. Germline V lookup: CDR1 LNHDA, CDR2 SQIVND (reference sequence). The CDR3 nucleotides read TGTGCCAGTAGTATATCATTCGACAGCCAAGAGACCCAGTACTTC. It specifies CASSISFDSQETQYF.

The V and J genes are TRBV6-5 and TRBJ2-1; TRBD2 aligns across 10 bases. There are 14 residues in the CDR3. The ends lost 8 bases at V and 7 bases at J; junction bases unmatched: 8. The germline V gene has CDR1 MNHEY and CDR2 SVGAGI. CDR3 region: CASALTSGSNEQFF. The CDR3 nucleotides read TGTGCCAGCGCCTTGACTAGCGGGTCTAATGAGCAGTTCTTC.

The V and J genes are TRBV6-4 and TRBJ1-5; D remains ambiguous. The CDR3 is 13 residues long. Looked up from germline, CDR1 is MRHNA and CDR2 is SNTAGT. Trimming took off 4 bases at V and 7 bases at J, with 11 bases between the two ends. The CDR3 spells CASSASPNQPQHF. DNA of the CDR3: TGTGCCAGCAGTGCTTCACCCAACCAGCCCCAGCATTTT.

Regarding this clone: The sample holds other DNA sequences that translate to the same CDR3. The genes are TRBV12-3 or TRBV12-4 and TRBJ2-7; D is undetermined. Trimming cost V 3 bases and J 5 bases, with 5 bases left between them. This CDR3 region has 11 residues. The CDR3 protein is CASSLAHEQYF. The DNA for the CDR3 is TGTGCCAGCAGTTTGGCGCACGAGCAGTACTTC.

This clone was recorded a few times. V and J are TRBV4-3 and TRBJ1-1; D gene ambiguous. Germline CDR1 reads LGHNA; CDR2 reads YSLEER. The V end lost 0 bases, the J end lost 10 bases, and 12 bases lay between the germline ends. The CDR3 totals 13 residues. In DNA form, the CDR3 reads TGCGCCAGCAGCCAAGAAGTAGGTGGCGGAGCTTTCTTT. Translation: CASSQEVGGGAFF.

There are a few counts of this clone. The chain recombines TRBV7-9 with TRBJ1-6; D remains unclear. The CDR3 contains 14 residues. Germline V lookup: CDR1 SEHNR, CDR2 FQNEAQ (reference sequence). The V and J ends lost 7 bases and 9 bases respectively, with 16 bases between them. CDR3 nucleotide sequence: TGTGCCAGCACCCCCCTCCGGGATGGTTCACCCCTCCACTTT. This codes for CASTPLRDGSPLHF.